This T cell receptor beta chain was sequenced in a study of blood T cell repertoires in COVID-19. Study in general: From the United States, Italy and Spain came samples of acute and convalescent COVID-19. From T cells, B-cell-depleted T cells, or PBMCs came the material, which was cDNA or gDNA.

Cohorts were determined from participant-reported clinical history. Original processing methods: Estimation of nucleated cell counts was performed using reference gene primer amplification. Some clones are missing from TCRdb's copy, which holds only in-frame ones; the method was immunoSEQ multiplex PCR. V and J calls plus clone size are reproduced from that table; the DNA served to infer D and trimming. The sample includes approximately 250,000 clones, 88% of them seen just once. The CDR3 sequence is 16 residues long. Germline CDR1 reads LGHDT; CDR2 reads YNNKEL (reference sequence). The junction had 4 bases not matched to a gene; V was cut back by 2 bases and J by 4 bases.

The sample was PBMCs or T cells enriched from blood (not recorded which). The clonotype originates from a woman aged 60-70 years in a cohort exposed to, infected with or recovered from COVID-19 (not recorded which). This chain connects TRBV3-1 (or the pseudogene TRBV3-2) to TRBJ2-1; 11 nucleotides agree with TRBD2. In DNA, the CDR3 is TGTGCCAGCAGCCAACCAGGGACTAGCGGATACAATGAGCAGTTCTTC. Residues: CASSQPGTSGYNEQFF.